This TCR beta chain was captured in a study of T cell repertoires in aging, cancer and after chemotherapy. On the study more broadly: Paired samples before and after chemotherapy came from glioblastoma patients receiving temozolomide-based therapy. Approximately 9.6 million TCR reads were in the whole dataset.

Regarding the study as a whole: The repertoire data cannot show anything about immunological memory following chemotherapy. In healthy donors, age-related TCR diversity loss mainly reflected lost richness.

Amplification of TCR beta used genomic DNA extracted from peripheral blood. This clonotype was picked up a small number of times. Its antigen is unknown. The length of the CDR3 is 15 residues. Deletions cut 0 bases from V and 4 bases from J, with 13 bases between. Germline V lookup: CDR1 SGHRS, CDR2 YFSETQ. Multiplex touch-down PCR with TRB-A/B primers amplified rearranged V-D-J TRB sequences. TCRdb called the multiplex PCR reads again in MiXCR, with one record for every CDR3 protein. This sample has 2,500 to 3,500 distinct CDR3 sequences, with roughly 30% found just once. The sequence was obtained from a human donor with a solid tumor. The rearrangement uses TRBV5-1 and TRBJ1-2; possible D gene TRBD1, 5 bases. Material for sequencing was blood. This CDR3 is CASSLEQAVGYGYTF. Here the CDR3 DNA reads TGCGCCAGCAGCTTGGAACAGGCCGTGGGCTATGGCTACACCTTC. Full variable domain (rest looked up from reference TRBV5-1 and TRBJ1-2): KAGVTQTPRYLIKTRGQQVTLSCSPISGHRSVSWYQQTPGQGLQFLFEYFSETQRNKGNFPGRFSGRQFSNSRSEMNVSTLELGDSALYLCASSLEQAVGYGYTFGSGTRLTVV.